This T cell receptor (beta chain) is drawn from a study of blood T cell repertoires in COVID-19. Profiling relied on immunoSEQ multiplex PCR, and the TCRdb table lists in-frame clones only, not all of them. The table lists roughly 67,000 clones, 70% to 90% of them singletons, with about 4.4% in the top ten. The sample holds a few counts of this clone. V lost 2 bases, J lost 1 base, and 4 bases stayed unmatched. Germline V CDR1 and CDR2: LNHNV, YYDKDF (reference sequence). CDR3 length: 15 amino acids. The sample consisted of peripheral blood. This clonotype originated in a man aged 50 to 59 with active COVID-19. The J gene is TRBJ1-1, the V gene TRBV15; 7 bases are shared with TRBD1. The CDR3 sequence is CATSRRRTGNTEAFF. DNA of the CDR3: TGTGCCACCAGCAGACGACGGACAGGGAACACTGAAGCTTTCTTT.